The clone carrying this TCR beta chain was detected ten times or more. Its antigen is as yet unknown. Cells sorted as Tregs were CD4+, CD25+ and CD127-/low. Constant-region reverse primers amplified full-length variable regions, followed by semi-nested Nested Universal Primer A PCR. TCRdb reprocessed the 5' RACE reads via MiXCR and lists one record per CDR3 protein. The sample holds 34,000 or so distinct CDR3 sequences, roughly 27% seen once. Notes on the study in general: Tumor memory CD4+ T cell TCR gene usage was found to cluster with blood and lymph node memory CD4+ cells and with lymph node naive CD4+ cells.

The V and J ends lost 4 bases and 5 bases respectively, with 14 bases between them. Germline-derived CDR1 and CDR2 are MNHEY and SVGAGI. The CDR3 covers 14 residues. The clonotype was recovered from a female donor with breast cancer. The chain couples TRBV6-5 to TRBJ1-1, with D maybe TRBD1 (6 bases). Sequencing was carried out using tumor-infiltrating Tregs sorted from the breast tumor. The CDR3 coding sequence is TGTGCCAGCAGTTGGGGCAGGGGAAAGACTGAAGCTTTCTTT. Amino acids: CASSWGRGKTEAFF.